This T cell receptor beta chain was found in a study of T cell changes during pregnancy in multiple sclerosis. Sequencing was performed with immunoSEQ multiplex PCR; in TCRdb, only in-frame clones are kept and a portion is missing. The table has some 51,000 clones, almost 95% seen once. V lost 4 bases to trimming and J lost 2 bases; unmatched junction nucleotides: 5. In germline, CDR1 is SGHNT, CDR2 YENEEA. The CDR3 sequence is 15 residues long. The sequence was obtained from a female donor with multiple sclerosis, enrolled in a pregnancy study. V usage is TRBV11-3 and J usage is TRBJ2-3; 8 bases agree with TRBD2. The sequencing here drew on CD8+ T cells from peripheral blood mononuclear cells, taken in the first trimester of pregnancy. For the CDR3, the DNA is TGTGCCAGCAGCTCGGGCGGGGGGCCCACAGATACGCAGTATTTT. As protein: CASSSGGGPTDTQYF.